These 21 T cell receptor beta chains share one sample of origin, sequenced in a study of blood T cell repertoires in COVID-19 (dated by TCRdb to about 2020). Library preparation used the immunoSEQ multiplex PCR assay. TCRdb took this table from immuneACCESS and kept in-frame rearrangements with V and J called. Such tables lack part of the clones; where checked against another copy, unresolved V genes explain under half of the gap, and the rest is unexplained. Counted in this sample were around 25,000 clones; roughly 87% of them appeared once. About 9.3% of the sample lies in the top ten. Sequences were obtained from peripheral blood. The receptors were gathered from a human donor with active COVID-19. The donor label of this sample is uncertain.

This chain joins TRBV7-2 and TRBJ2-3; perhaps TRBD2 as D (5 bases). Germline V gene data show CDR1 as SGHTA and CDR2 as FQGNSA. The V and J ends lost 8 bases and 6 bases respectively, with 24 bases between them. The CDR3 totals 16 residues. The CDR3 DNA is TGTGCCAGCGGTCGGATTTGGCGGGTCGATAGTGATACGCAGTATTTT. Encoded protein: CASGRIWRVDSDTQYF.

This chain connects TRBV4-1 to TRBJ1-2; D uncertain. Between the trimmed V and J ends, which lost 1 base and 2 bases, there was a span of 8 bases. The germline V gene has CDR1 MGHRA and CDR2 YSYEKL. The CDR3 spans 14 residues. CDR3 amino acids: CASSQAGLNYGYTF. CDR3 DNA: TGCGCCAGCAGCCAAGCTGGGCTAAACTATGGCTACACCTTC.

The genes are TRBV4-2 and TRBJ2-6, with 7 positions matching TRBD2. Unmatched junction bases numbered 17, after V lost 0 bases and J lost 0 bases. CDR3 length equals 22 residues. From germline, CDR1 is LGHNA and CDR2 YNFKEQ. The CDR3 loop is CASSQDLGSGSLLSSGANVLTF. The CDR3 coding sequence is TGTGCCAGCAGCCAAGATTTGGGTAGCGGGTCTCTACTCAGCTCTGGGGCCAACGTCCTGACTTTC.

The chain recombines TRBV6-7 with TRBJ2-5; 8 bases line up with TRBD2. TRBV6-7 is flagged as an ORF with uncertain function. CDR3 length equals 17 residues. V was clipped by 0 bases and J by 2 bases; unmatched bases: 8. The CDR3 sequence: CASSYSRERENQETQYF. CDR3 coding DNA: TGTGCCAGCAGTTACTCGAGGGAGCGGGAGAATCAAGAGACCCAGTACTTC.

This sequence joins TRBV27 and TRBJ2-7; the match to TRBD1 covers 8 bases. CDR3 length: 14 residues. J was trimmed by 3 bases and V by 3 bases; bases with no gene match: 4. Per germline, CDR1 MNHEY and CDR2 SMNVEV (reference sequence). The DNA of the CDR3 is TGTGCCAGCAGTTTGACAGGGGTTCGCTACGAGCAGTACTTC. Its protein product is CASSLTGVRYEQYF.

The rearrangement links TRBV3-1 (or the pseudogene TRBV3-2) to TRBJ1-2, with D hard to call. The CDR3 runs to 14 residues. Trimming cost V 1 base and J 4 bases, with 10 bases left between them. Germline V CDR1 and CDR2: LGHDT, YNNKEL (reference sequence). CDR3 residues: CASSQGRTPYGYTF. DNA for the CDR3: TGTGCCAGCAGCCAAGGGCGGACTCCCTATGGCTACACCTTC.

CDR3 amino acids: CASSPDPGGKYEQYF. The CDR3 region has the DNA TGTGCCAGCAGTCCAGACCCAGGGGGGAAATACGAGCAGTACTTC. V gene TRBV27 combines with J gene TRBJ2-7; weak D call: TRBD1 (7 bases). CDR3 length equals 15 residues. V lost 5 bases, J lost 4 bases, and 18 bases lay in between. Looked up from germline, CDR1 is MNHEY and CDR2 is SMNVEV (reference sequence).

V and J are TRBV6-5 and TRBJ2-1; the D gene is possibly TRBD1 (6 bases). Germline loops: CDR1 MNHEY, CDR2 SVGAGI. Trimming took 6 bases from V and 5 from J, leaving 14 bases between them. There are 14 residues in the CDR3. The CDR3 sequence: CASSRTDRNNEQFF. The CDR3 DNA sequence: TGTGCCAGCAGCCGGACAGACCGAAACAATGAGCAGTTCTTC.

This chain links TRBV11-2 with TRBJ2-2; D gene uncertain. This CDR3 spans 15 amino acids. The V end was cut by 6 bases, the J end by 5 bases, with 16 bases between. Germline assignment: CDR1 SGHAT and CDR2 FQNNGV. CDR3 in DNA: TGTGCCAGCAGTTTCGACCTTTCAGGTACCGGGGAGCTGTTTTTT. Translating gives CASSFDLSGTGELFF.

CDR3 loop: CASSQAPLTGFEAFF. The CDR3 region has the DNA TGTGCCAGCAGCCAAGCTCCCCTGACAGGATTTGAAGCTTTCTTT. The V gene is TRBV14, the J gene TRBJ1-1; possibly TRBD1 for D (6 bases). CDR1 and CDR2 from the germline V gene are SGHDN and FVKESK. V lost 1 base to trimming and J lost 7 bases, with 16 bases between them. The CDR3 runs 15 residues.

The chain is built from TRBV27 and TRBJ2-7; D remains ambiguous. The germline CDR1 and CDR2 sequences are MNHEY and SMNVEV (reference sequence). This CDR3 has 13 amino acids. Trimming took 3 bases from V and 0 from J, leaving 6 bases between them. CDR3 protein: CASSFGYSYEQYF. The CDR3 nucleotides are TGTGCCAGCAGTTTCGGGTACTCCTACGAGCAGTACTTC.

This sequence joins TRBV7-3 and TRBJ2-1; 14 bases agree with TRBD2. Germline lookup yields CDR1 SGHTA and CDR2 FQGTGA. V trimming: 5 bases; J trimming: 10 bases; junction bases outside the gene matches: 7. CDR3 length: 15 residues. CDR3 nucleotides: TGTGCCAGCAGCCCGGGACTAGCGGGAGTCGGGGAGCAGTTCTTC. Translation: CASSPGLAGVGEQFF. Supplemented by reference TRBV7-3 and TRBJ2-1, the full variable domain reads GAGVSQTPSNKVTEKGKYVELRCDPISGHTALYWYRQSLGQGPEFLIYFQGTGAADDSGLPNDRFFAVRPEGSVSTLKIQRTERGDSAVYLCASSPGLAGVGEQFFGPGTRLTVL.

Regarding this clone: The germline gene is not matched at one end of the junction; a read error may be the cause. The gene calls are TRBV7-7 and TRBJ2-2, with 7 bases identical to TRBD1. The CDR3 sequence is 14 residues long. CDR1 and CDR2 (germline): SSHAT, FNYEAQ (reference sequence). The CDR3 coding sequence is TGTGCTAGCAGCTTAGGGCAGGGGGCCGGGGAGCTGTTTTTT. Translation gives CASSLGQGAGELFF.

This clone appeared once. V gene TRBV19 combines with J gene TRBJ1-5, with TRBD1 identical over 7 bases. J lost 3 bases, V lost 7 bases, and 9 bases had no gene match. Germline CDR1 and CDR2: LNHDA and SQIVND (reference sequence). The CDR3 extends over 15 amino acids. CDR3 in amino acids: CASTTWGQYNQPQHF. The CDR3 DNA reads TGTGCCAGTACAACCTGGGGACAGTACAATCAGCCCCAGCATTTT.

This clone was recorded once. The V gene is TRBV3-1 (or the pseudogene TRBV3-2), the J gene TRBJ2-1; maybe TRBD2 (6 bases). Trimming took off 0 bases at V and 6 bases at J, with 18 bases between the two ends. CDR1 LGHDT and CDR2 YNNKEL come from the germline V gene (reference sequence). The CDR3 sequence is 17 residues long. DNA of the CDR3: TGTGCCAGCAGCCAAGATCGGGATAGCGGTCTTCGCAATGAGCAGTTCTTC. This encodes CASSQDRDSGLRNEQFF.

The chain couples TRBV3-1 (or the pseudogene TRBV3-2) to TRBJ2-5; D may be TRBD2 (6 bases). CDR1 is LGHDT and CDR2 is YNNKEL in the germline V gene (reference sequence). The CDR3 is 13 amino acids. V lost 5 bases and J 5 bases, leaving 12 bases between the germline ends. CDR3 sequence (DNA): TGTGCCAGCAGCACGACTAGTGGGGAGACCCAGTACTTC. Its translation is CASSTTSGETQYF.

This chain connects TRBV3-1 (or the pseudogene TRBV3-2) to TRBJ1-1, with D hard to call. This CDR3 has 11 amino acids. From germline, CDR1 is LGHDT and CDR2 YNNKEL (reference sequence). V lost 2 bases, J lost 6 bases, and 4 bases lay in between. The CDR3 region is CASSQNSEAFF. The CDR3 DNA follows: TGTGCCAGCAGCCAAAACTCTGAAGCTTTCTTT.

The chain couples TRBV5-1 to TRBJ1-1, with D possibly matching TRBD1 (5 bases). The V and J ends lost 0 bases and 3 bases respectively, with 9 bases between them. This CDR3 is 14 amino acids long. Germline V CDR1 and CDR2: SGHRS, YFSETQ. The CDR3 nucleotides are TGCGCCAGCAGCTTGGACAGGTTGGACACTGAAGCTTTCTTT. This sequence encodes CASSLDRLDTEAFF.

This clone appeared a single time. V is TRBV5-1 and J is TRBJ1-3; D perhaps matches TRBD1 (5 bases). The CDR3 has 15 amino acids. In germline, CDR1 is SGHRS, CDR2 YFSETQ. V was clipped by 0 bases and J by 5 bases, with 12 bases between them. The CDR3 DNA reads as TGCGCCAGCAGCTTGGCTGGGGCGGAAAGAAACACCATATATTTT. Amino acids: CASSLAGAERNTIYF.

The chain uses TRBV6-6 and TRBJ2-2; D remains ambiguous. Germline CDR1 reads MNHNY; CDR2 reads SVGAGI (reference sequence). The CDR3 consists of 12 residues. With 7 bases removed from V and 4 bases from J, the gap between germline ends came to 7 bases. For the CDR3, the DNA is TGTGCCAGCACCCCCTCCACCGGGGAGCTGTTTTTT. Translation gives CASTPSTGELFF.

The J gene is TRBJ2-7, the V gene TRBV10-3, with D uncertain. This CDR3 region has 12 residues. V was pared by 0 bases and J by 3 bases, with 3 bases between. Germline V gene sequence: CDR1 ENHRY, CDR2 SYGVKD. This chain's CDR3 is CAISESSYEQYF. The CDR3 coding sequence is TGTGCCATCAGTGAGTCTAGCTACGAGCAGTACTTC.